Reported below is one T cell receptor (beta chain). The data stem from a study of CD4 and CD8 cells across lung adenocarcinoma regions. TCRdb reprocessed the PCR reads via MiXCR and lists one record per CDR3 protein. This sample has over 3,000 distinct CDR3 sequences, with around 60% found just once. Germline trimming cut 7 bases from V and 4 bases from J; bases unmatched to any gene: 11. Germline loops: CDR1 SGHTA, CDR2 FQGNSA. The CDR3 length is 15 residues. V gene TRBV7-2 combines with J gene TRBJ2-5, with TRBD1 matching 8 bases. The receptor comes from a female donor with lung adenocarcinoma. The CD4 and CD8 labels of this study may be unreliable. Sequencing was performed on CD8+ T cells from the margin of a lung tumor. The CDR3 protein is CASNYQGAQGETQYF. The CDR3, as DNA: TGTGCCAGCAACTACCAGGGGGCGCAAGGAGAGACCCAGTACTTC. The variable domain in full, completed from reference TRBV7-2 and TRBJ2-5, reads GAGVSQSPSNKVTEKGKDVELRCDPISGHTALYWYRQSLGQGLEFLIYFQGNSAPDKSGLPSDRFSAERTGGSVSTLTIQRTQQEDSAVYLCASNYQGAQGETQYFGPGTRLLVL.